A single sample is the source of the 21 T cell receptor beta chains below, sequenced in a study of blood T cell repertoires in COVID-19. TCRdb keeps only in-frame clones here, not all; method: immunoSEQ multiplex PCR. The table includes about 180,000 clones, 80% to 90% detected once. The sequencing input was peripheral blood. The receptors derive from a man in his fifties or sixties with active or convalescent COVID-19.

The chain uses TRBV5-1 and TRBJ1-2, with 11 bases lining up with TRBD1. The V and J ends lost 3 bases and 7 bases, in that order; junction bases with no gene match: 8. This CDR3 comprises 15 residues. Per germline, CDR1 SGHRS and CDR2 YFSETQ. The CDR3 protein is CASSSEGQGGGGYTF. For the CDR3, the DNA is TGCGCCAGCAGCTCGGAGGGACAGGGGGGAGGTGGCTACACCTTC. Drawing the rest from reference TRBV5-1 and TRBJ1-2, the complete variable domain is KAGVTQTPRYLIKTRGQQVTLSCSPISGHRSVSWYQQTPGQGLQFLFEYFSETQRNKGNFPGRFSGRQFSNSRSEMNVSTLELGDSALYLCASSSEGQGGGGYTFGSGTRLTVV.

V usage is TRBV18 and J usage is TRBJ2-1; 7 bases are a match to TRBD1. CDR1 and CDR2 (germline): KGHSH, LQKENI. The CDR3 totals 14 residues. J lost 7 bases, V lost 4 bases, and 7 bases had no gene match. The CDR3 loop is CASSLNRGPNEQFF. CDR3 nucleotides: TGTGCCAGCTCACTCAACAGGGGTCCAAATGAGCAGTTCTTC.

The sample holds a few counts of this clone. V and J are TRBV28 and TRBJ2-3; tentatively, D is TRBD2 (7 bases). The CDR3 length is 14 residues. V lost 6 bases to trimming and J lost 5 bases, with 15 bases between them. The V gene's germline CDR1 is MDHEN and CDR2 SYDVKM. CDR3 nucleotides: TGTGCCAGCAGGGCGGGGGCTATCGAAGATACGCAGTATTTT. Translated: CASRAGAIEDTQYF.

The CDR3 loop is CASSPRGSGTDTQYF. The CDR3 DNA follows: TGTGCCAGCAGCCCAAGGGGGTCGGGCACAGATACGCAGTATTTT. The chain has TRBV9 and TRBJ2-3; possible D gene TRBD1, 6 bases. Germline V gives CDR1 SGDLS, CDR2 YYNGEE. The CDR3 sequence is 15 residues long. Trimming took off 4 bases at V and 1 base at J, with 13 bases between the two ends.

A few counts support this clone. The chain uses TRBV4-2 and TRBJ1-5; D is uncertain. CDR1 is LGHNA, CDR2 YNFKEQ, per germline. The V end lost 0 bases, the J end lost 6 bases, and 15 bases lay between the germline ends. The CDR3 is 16 residues long. The CDR3 nucleotides are TGTGCCAGCAGCCAAGAGTACGCGGAGGAAGGTCAGCCCCAGCATTTT. Translating gives CASSQEYAEEGQPQHF.

J is TRBJ2-5 and V is TRBV29-1, with D perhaps matching TRBD2 (6 bases). The CDR3 is 13 amino acids. Germline CDR1 SQVTM, CDR2 ANQGSEA. Trimming pared 7 bases from V and 4 bases from J, leaving 16 bases between. CDR3 protein: CSGEVGTSETQYF. The CDR3 nucleotides are TGCAGCGGGGAGGTTGGCACCTCAGAGACCCAGTACTTC.

This chain joins TRBV9 and TRBJ2-1, with D possibly matching TRBD1 (5 bases). Germline values: CDR1 SGDLS, CDR2 YYNGEE. V was clipped by 2 bases and J by 9 bases, with 15 bases between them. There are 14 residues in the CDR3. The CDR3 reads CASSVSEGAVEQFF. For the CDR3, the DNA is TGTGCCAGCAGCGTCAGCGAAGGGGCAGTTGAGCAGTTCTTC.

The gene calls are TRBV4-2 and TRBJ2-1, with 15 bases lining up with TRBD2. The CDR3 has 17 residues. After removal of 6 bases from V and 4 bases from J, the junction contained 7 bases not matched to a gene. The V gene's germline CDR1 is LGHNA and CDR2 YNFKEQ. CDR3 nucleotide sequence: TGTGCCAGCAGTCGAGGACTAGCGGGGGGGCCTTACAATGAGCAGTTCTTC. This codes for CASSRGLAGGPYNEQFF.

The chain uses TRBV18 and TRBJ2-1; 10 nucleotides agree with TRBD2. This CDR3 contains 18 residues. Germline assignment: CDR1 KGHSH and CDR2 LQKENI. Trimming at V came to 0 bases and at J to 0 bases, leaving 5 bases not matched to a gene. CDR3 DNA: TGTGCCAGCTCACCACCTGCTAGCGGGGGACCCTCCTACAATGAGCAGTTCTTC. Translation gives CASSPPASGGPSYNEQFF.

The chain combines TRBV18 with TRBJ1-6; D is uncertain. This CDR3 comprises 12 residues. The V gene lost 3 bases and the J gene lost 6 bases, with 3 bases spanning the gap. CDR1 and CDR2 from the germline V gene are KGHSH and LQKENI. CDR3 sequence: CASSPRNSPLHF. Here the CDR3 DNA reads TGTGCCAGCTCACCCCGTAATTCACCCCTCCACTTT.

V is TRBV28 and J is TRBJ1-5; no clear D gene. This CDR3 contains 15 residues. V was cut by 6 bases and J by 5 bases, with 17 bases left in between. Germline CDR1 MDHEN, CDR2 SYDVKM. CDR3 DNA: TGTGCCAGCAGCCCCGGTACAACAGTGGATCAGCCCCAGCATTTT. This codes for CASSPGTTVDQPQHF.

This chain links TRBV18 with TRBJ1-3; possible D gene TRBD1, 5 bases. CDR1 is KGHSH and CDR2 is LQKENI in the germline V gene. Trimming cost V 3 bases and J 0 bases, with 12 bases left between them. The CDR3 loop spans 16 amino acids. In DNA, the CDR3 is TGTGCCAGCTCACCCAAACAGGAATTCTCTGGAAACACCATATATTTT. Translated: CASSPKQEFSGNTIYF.

The V gene is TRBV6-6, the J gene TRBJ2-2; possibly TRBD2 for D (5 bases). The CDR3 is 16 amino acids. In germline, CDR1 is MNHNY, CDR2 SVGAGI (reference sequence). With 7 bases removed from V and 0 bases from J, the gap between germline ends came to 15 bases. CDR3 sequence: CASTHTIGANTGELFF. The CDR3 region has the DNA TGTGCCAGCACACATACTATCGGGGCGAACACCGGGGAGCTGTTTTTT.

V and J are TRBV6-2 or TRBV6-3 and TRBJ1-1; TRBD1 matches 8 bases. With V trimmed by 2 bases and J by 4 bases, 0 bases remained unmatched. This CDR3 has 13 residues. CDR1 is MNHEY and CDR2 is SVGEGT in the germline V gene. The CDR3 here is CASSYTGGTEAFF. In DNA form, the CDR3 reads TGTGCCAGCAGTTACACAGGGGGCACTGAAGCTTTCTTT.

The chain has TRBV6-6 and TRBJ2-4; D gene unclear. The CDR3 consists of 13 residues. Germline values: CDR1 MNHNY, CDR2 SVGAGI (reference sequence). V lost 0 bases to trimming and J lost 8 bases, with 8 bases between them. The CDR3 reads CASSYSRIDIQYF. CDR3 bases: TGTGCCAGCAGTTACTCGAGGATAGACATTCAGTACTTC.

This chain joins TRBV6-5 and TRBJ2-3; TRBD1 aligns across 7 bases. This CDR3 has 12 residues. Trimming cost V 6 bases and J 4 bases; bases outside gene matches: 1. Per germline, CDR1 MNHEY and CDR2 SVGAGI. CDR3 amino acids: CASSQGADTQYF. The CDR3 DNA reads as TGTGCCAGCAGCCAGGGGGCAGATACGCAGTATTTT.

This chain connects TRBV6-4 to TRBJ2-3; TRBD1 matches at 10 bases. Per germline, CDR1 MRHNA and CDR2 SNTAGT. The J segment lost 5 bases and the V segment lost 6 bases, leaving 8 bases of the junction unmatched. The CDR3 consists of 15 residues. The CDR3 DNA follows: TGTGCCAGCAGCTACGGGACAGGGGTTGGAGATACGCAGTATTTT. It translates to CASSYGTGVGDTQYF.

The chain uses TRBV7-9 and TRBJ2-1, with 8 bases aligning to TRBD2. Germline CDR1 and CDR2: SEHNR and FQNEAQ (reference sequence). The CDR3 is 15 residues long. Germline trimming cut 3 bases from V and 3 bases from J; bases unmatched to any gene: 4. This CDR3 reads CASSFKAGDYNEQFF. DNA of the CDR3: TGTGCCAGCAGCTTTAAAGCGGGGGACTACAATGAGCAGTTCTTC.

The genes are TRBV6-2 or TRBV6-3 and TRBJ1-6, with D perhaps TRBD1 (6 bases). The CDR3 consists of 14 residues. The V gene's germline CDR1 is MNHEY and CDR2 SVGEGT. V dropped 5 bases and J dropped 6 bases, with 11 bases sitting between them. The DNA for the CDR3 is TGTGCCAGCAGTGACCAGGGGCTTAATTCACCCCTCCACTTT. It is translated as CASSDQGLNSPLHF.

The CDR3 coding sequence is TGTGCCAGCAGTCCACTCCGGACAGGGGGGCCAACTAATGAAAAACTGTTTTTT. This gives the protein CASSPLRTGGPTNEKLFF. V gene TRBV25-1 combines with J gene TRBJ1-4, with TRBD1 identical over 10 bases. This CDR3 has 18 residues. V gave up 5 bases and J gave up 0 bases; unmatched junction bases: 9. CDR1 and CDR2 from the germline V gene are MGHDK and SYGVNS.

The V call is TRBV28, the J call TRBJ1-2, with D tentatively TRBD1 (6 bases). V was trimmed by 6 bases and J by 6 bases, leaving 20 bases between them. Germline V lookup: CDR1 MDHEN, CDR2 SYDVKM. The CDR3 length is 15 residues. CDR3 residues: CASSPMGTPLNGYTF. In nucleotides, the CDR3 is TGTGCCAGCAGCCCAATGGGGACACCCCTGAATGGCTACACCTTC.